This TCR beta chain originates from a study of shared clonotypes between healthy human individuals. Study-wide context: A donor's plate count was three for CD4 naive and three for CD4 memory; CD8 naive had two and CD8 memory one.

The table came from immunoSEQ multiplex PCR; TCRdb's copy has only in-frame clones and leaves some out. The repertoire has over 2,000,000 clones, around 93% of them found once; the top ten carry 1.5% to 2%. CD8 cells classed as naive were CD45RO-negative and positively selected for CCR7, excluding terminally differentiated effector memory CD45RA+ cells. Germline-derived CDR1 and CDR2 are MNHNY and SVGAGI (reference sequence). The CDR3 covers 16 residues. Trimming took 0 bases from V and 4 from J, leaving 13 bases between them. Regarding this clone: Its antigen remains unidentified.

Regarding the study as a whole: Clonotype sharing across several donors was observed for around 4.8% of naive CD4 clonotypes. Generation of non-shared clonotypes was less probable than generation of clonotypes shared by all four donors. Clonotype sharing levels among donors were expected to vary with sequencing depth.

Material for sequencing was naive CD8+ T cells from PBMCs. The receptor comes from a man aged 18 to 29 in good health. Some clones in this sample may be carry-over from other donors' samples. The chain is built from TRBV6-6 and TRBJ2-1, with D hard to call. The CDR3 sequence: CASSYSMSRQYNEQFF. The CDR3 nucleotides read TGTGCCAGCAGTTACTCGATGAGTCGGCAGTACAATGAGCAGTTCTTC.